These 24 T cell receptor beta chains were sequenced from one sample in a study of T cell clonality in common variable immunodeficiency. Sequenced by immunoSEQ multiplex PCR; TCRdb stores in-frame clones only, minus some. Sampling found fewer than 65,000 clones, none seen once. Specimen: peripheral blood mononuclear cells. Receptor source: a person aged 18-70 years in good health.

This clone was observed at least ten times. The CDR3 end is not reached by the read, which stops 3 residues before it; the germline J gene fills it in. V usage is TRBV20-1 and J usage is TRBJ2-7, with 15 positions matching TRBD2. V was clipped by 6 bases and J by 2 bases; unmatched bases: 5. The CDR3 has 15 residues. CDR1 is DFQATT, CDR2 SNEGSKA, per germline (reference sequence). The CDR3 loop reads CSAIGLAGGAYEQYF. CDR3 DNA (partial): TGCAGTGCAATTGGACTAGCGGGAGGGGCCTACGAG.

Details on this clone: The read gets to within 3 residues of the CDR3 end, and the germline J gene fills in the rest. The chain carries TRBV20-1 and TRBJ2-3; TRBD2 aligns across 8 bases. The CDR3 length is 15 residues. Per the germline V gene, CDR1 is DFQATT and CDR2 is SNEGSKA (reference sequence). This CDR3 is CSASSGARESQPQYF. The CDR3 DNA, read in part, is TGCAGTGCTAGTAGCGGGGCCCGAGAGAGTCAGCCG.

This clone was counted at least ten times. The CDR3 end is not reached by the read, which stops 3 residues before it; the germline J gene fills it in. V usage is TRBV5-8 and J usage is TRBJ1-3, with D maybe TRBD1 (6 bases). Trimming took off 2 bases at V and 7 bases at J, with 10 bases between the two ends. This CDR3 is built from 13 residues. The germline CDR1 and CDR2 sequences are SGHTS and YDEGEE. Incomplete CDR3 DNA: TGTGCCAGCAGCTTTTCAGGGGCCAACACC. It encodes CASSFSGANT. Given in full, the CDR3 is CASSFSGANTIYF.

This clone was recorded at least ten times. The read stops 3 residues short of the end of the CDR3; the missing end is completed from the germline J gene. J is TRBJ2-1 and V is TRBV6-2 or TRBV6-3; 8 bases match TRBD2. Germline lookup yields CDR1 MNHEY and CDR2 SVGEGT. The CDR3 contains 15 residues. Germline trimming cut 6 bases from V and 6 bases from J; bases unmatched to any gene: 10. The sequenced CDR3 bases are TGTGCCAGCAGCGACTCGGGACTAGGGGTCAATGAG. It is translated as CASSDSGLGVNE. The full CDR3 reads CASSDSGLGVNEQFF.

Many counts were recorded for this clone. The read halts 3 residues ahead of the CDR3 end, with the missing end drawn from the germline J gene. The V and J genes are TRBV5-4 and TRBJ2-7; 13 nucleotides agree with TRBD2. Germline lookup yields CDR1 SGHNT and CDR2 YYREEE (reference sequence). With V trimmed by 2 bases and J by 6 bases, 2 bases remained unmatched. CDR3 length: 14 amino acids. The part of the CDR3 DNA that was read is TGTGCCAGCAGCTTTGGGACTAGCGGGATCGAG. This gives the protein CASSFGTSGIE. The whole CDR3 protein reads CASSFGTSGIEQYF.

This clone was counted at least ten times. The CDR3 extends 3 residues past the end of the read, so its final part is completed from the germline J gene. V gene TRBV30 combines with J gene TRBJ1-1; D is perhaps TRBD1 (5 bases). CDR3 length equals 13 residues. Germline V CDR1 and CDR2: GTSNPN, SVGIG (reference sequence). V was clipped by 3 bases and J by 6 bases, with 14 bases between them. The CDR3 protein is CAWRPGVAAEAFF. The covered CDR3 bases are TGTGCCTGGAGGCCGGGGGTAGCCGCTGAA.

This clone has ten or more counts. The sequence runs out 3 residues before the end of the CDR3; the remainder is reconstructed from the germline J gene. The V call is TRBV7-9, the J call TRBJ1-1, with D tentatively TRBD1 (6 bases). Germline V gene sequence: CDR1 SEHNR, CDR2 FQNEAQ (reference sequence). The CDR3 spans 15 residues. The V end was cut by 5 bases, the J end by 6 bases, with 19 bases between. The covered CDR3 bases are TGTGCCAGCAGCCCGGTGGGGGCTACGTTCTCTGAA. It is translated as CASSPVGATFSE. The entire CDR3 protein is CASSPVGATFSEAFF.

This clone appeared many times. The read is 3 residues too short to cover the CDR3 end, so that end is filled in from the germline J gene. The J gene is TRBJ2-3, the V gene TRBV13, with TRBD2 matching over 11 bases. CDR1 and CDR2 (germline): PRHDT, FYEKMQ (reference sequence). The CDR3 covers 14 residues. The V gene end was trimmed by 5 bases and the J gene end by 4 bases; junction bases not matched to a gene: 2. CDR3 residues: CASSVSGRADTQYF. Partial CDR3 DNA: TGTGCCAGCAGCGTTAGCGGGAGGGCAGATACG.

This clone appeared many times. CDR3 DNA (partial): TGTGCCAGCAGCCGCGGGGCCGGAACCGGGGAG. Protein product: CASSRGAGTGE. The full CDR3 sequence reads CASSRGAGTGELFF. This chain uses TRBV5-6 with TRBJ2-2, with TRBD2 as a possible D gene (6 bases). The read terminates 3 residues ahead of where the CDR3 ends, so the germline J gene completes it. Germline V CDR1 and CDR2: SGHDT, YYEEEE. CDR3 size: 14 residues. V lost 4 bases and J lost 5, with 12 bases in between.

This clone was found many times. The CDR3 goes on 3 residues after the read ends, and that part is filled in from the germline J gene. This sequence joins TRBV5-1 and TRBJ1-1; D might be TRBD1 (5 bases). This CDR3 is built from 14 residues. Between the trimmed V and J ends, which lost 0 bases and 4 bases, there was a span of 10 bases. Germline loops: CDR1 SGHRS, CDR2 YFSETQ. The CDR3 region is CASSLAGRFTEAFF. CDR3 DNA, as far as it was read: TGCGCCAGCAGCTTGGCAGGGCGGTTCACTGAA.

In this sample, this clone turned up many times. Read data end 3 residues before the CDR3 end; the end is taken from the germline J gene. The J gene is TRBJ2-5, the V gene TRBV29-1, with 9 bases aligning to TRBD2. This CDR3 spans 13 amino acids. Germline V gives CDR1 SQVTM, CDR2 ANQGSEA. The trim removed 3 bases at V and 5 bases at J, leaving 4 bases unmatched. The sequenced CDR3 bases are TGCAGCGTTGAGAAGACTAGCGGTGAGACC. Translation: CSVEKTSGET. The whole CDR3 reads CSVEKTSGETQYF.

This clone was counted ten times or more. Coverage ceases 3 residues before the CDR3 finishes, and the germline J gene fills in the end. The V and J genes are TRBV20-1 and TRBJ1-6; the match to TRBD1 covers 7 bases. This CDR3 spans 16 amino acids. Germline V gives CDR1 DFQATT, CDR2 SNEGSKA (reference sequence). The V and J ends lost 5 bases and 1 base, in that order; junction bases with no gene match: 8. Incomplete CDR3 DNA: TGCAGTGCTTCCCAACAGGGGTCATCCTATAATTCACCC. Translating it yields CSASQQGSSYNSP. The CDR3, in full, reads CSASQQGSSYNSPLHF.

This clone was counted many times. The DNA read from the CDR3 is TGTGCCAGCAGTGGAGAGAGGTACACTGAA. Protein sequence: CASSGERYTE. The CDR3 reads in full as CASSGERYTEAFF. The chain is built from TRBV6-4 and TRBJ1-1; no definite D call. The DNA ends 3 residues before the CDR3 does, and the rest of the CDR3 is filled in from the germline J gene. CDR1 and CDR2 from the germline V gene are MRHNA and SNTAGT. Trimming left V 4 bases short and J 3 bases short, with 9 bases between. The CDR3 length is 13 residues.

This clone came up many times. The read terminates 3 residues ahead of where the CDR3 ends, so the germline J gene completes it. V usage is TRBV20-1 and J usage is TRBJ2-4; a possible D gene is TRBD1 (6 bases). The CDR3 is 17 amino acids. Germline values: CDR1 DFQATT, CDR2 SNEGSKA (reference sequence). The V and J ends lost 1 base and 0 bases respectively, with 16 bases between them. The CDR3 DNA, read in part, is TGCAGTGCTAGAGTTCCGGGGACAAGCCTAGCCAAAAACATT. Protein product: CSARVPGTSLAKNI. The whole CDR3 protein is CSARVPGTSLAKNIQYF.

This clone was observed many times. The read is 3 residues too short to cover the CDR3 end, so that end is filled in from the germline J gene. The chain carries TRBV5-1 and TRBJ2-3, with D possibly matching TRBD1 (6 bases). Germline V lookup: CDR1 SGHRS, CDR2 YFSETQ. The CDR3 extends over 18 amino acids. The covered CDR3 bases are TGCGCCAGTGCTCAGTACAGGGAAGAACTAGGGGGTGAAGAGACG. Residues: CASAQYREELGGEET. The full CDR3 reads CASAQYREELGGEETQYF.

The sample holds many counts of this clone. The read comes to an end 3 residues before the CDR3 does, leaving the germline J gene to fill in the end. The V and J genes are TRBV6-2 or TRBV6-3 and TRBJ1-2; the match to TRBD1 covers 7 bases. The CDR3 extends over 15 amino acids. CDR1 MNHEY and CDR2 SVGEGT come from the germline V gene. Germline trimming cut 4 bases from V and 4 bases from J; bases unmatched to any gene: 9. The CDR3 bases that were read are TGTGCCAGCAGTTTCAACTCGGACAGGTTCTATGGC. Its protein product is CASSFNSDRFYG. The full CDR3 sequence reads CASSFNSDRFYGYTF.

Remarks on this clone: A much larger clone differs from this one at a single base, so this may be a read error. Read data end 3 residues before the CDR3 end; the end is taken from the germline J gene. The genes are TRBV7-9 and TRBJ2-5; perhaps TRBD1 as D (5 bases). This CDR3 spans 13 amino acids. Germline V gene data show CDR1 as SEHNR and CDR2 as FQNEAQ (reference sequence). The CDR3 bases that were read are TGTTCCAGTTCGGACACCCCGCGGGAGACC. It yields the protein CSSSDTPRET. The complete CDR3 reads CSSSDTPRETQYF.

This clone was seen at least ten times. The CDR3 is cut off 3 residues early in the read; its end comes from the germline J gene. V usage is TRBV18 and J usage is TRBJ2-1; TRBD2 aligns across 8 bases. Germline V lookup: CDR1 KGHSH, CDR2 LQKENI. The CDR3 contains 15 residues. The V and J ends lost 2 bases and 1 base, in that order; junction bases with no gene match: 1. The CDR3 DNA, read in part, is TGTGCCAGCTCACCAACTAGCGGATCCTACAATGAG. Translating gives CASSPTSGSYNE. The whole CDR3 sequence is CASSPTSGSYNEQFF.

This clone was found many times. Read coverage stops 3 residues before the CDR3 terminus; the germline J gene supplies the remainder. The chain uses TRBV14 and TRBJ2-5; 8 bases are a match to TRBD2. The CDR3 has 15 amino acids. V trimming: 0 bases; J trimming: 4 bases; junction bases outside the gene matches: 4. Germline V gene data show CDR1 as SGHDN and CDR2 as FVKESK. The CDR3 sequence: CASSQEAGGGETQYF. The part of the CDR3 DNA that was read is TGTGCCAGCAGCCAAGAGGCGGGAGGAGGAGAGACC.

Ten or more counts support this clone. With the read ending 3 residues before the CDR3 end, the germline J gene is used to fill in that end. The chain couples TRBV7-9 to TRBJ2-3; D may be TRBD1 (5 bases). The CDR3 has 15 amino acids. Looked up from germline, CDR1 is SEHNR and CDR2 is FQNEAQ (reference sequence). The V end was cut by 7 bases, the J end by 4 bases, with 18 bases between. The part of the CDR3 DNA that was read is TGTGCCAGCACCGGTATTCCAGGGTCGGCAGATACG. Translated, it gives CASTGIPGSADT. The whole CDR3 region reads CASTGIPGSADTQYF.

This clone was recorded at least ten times. The read terminates 3 residues ahead of where the CDR3 ends, so the germline J gene completes it. V gene TRBV19 combines with J gene TRBJ2-3; 10 positions match TRBD2. CDR1 is LNHDA and CDR2 is SQIVND in the germline V gene (reference sequence). The J segment lost 0 bases and the V segment lost 6 bases, leaving 3 bases of the junction unmatched. This CDR3 spans 15 amino acids. The CDR3 is CASSQLAGSTDTQYF. CDR3 DNA (partial): TGTGCCAGTAGCCAACTAGCGGGGAGCACAGATACG.

There are many counts of this clone. This CDR3 is CASTKGGAGANVLTF. The part of the CDR3 DNA that was read is TGTGCCAGCACCAAAGGGGGGGCCGGGGCCAACGTC. The chain uses TRBV6-2 or TRBV6-3 and TRBJ2-6, with a weak D call TRBD2 (7 bases). The read ends 3 residues before the CDR3 terminus; that terminus is restored from the germline J gene. Germline V gene data show CDR1 as MNHEY and CDR2 as SVGEGT. Deletions cut 7 bases from V and 4 bases from J, with 14 bases between. This CDR3 has 15 amino acids.

This clone was counted ten times or more. The CDR3 end falls 3 residues outside the read, so it is completed with the germline J gene. The rearrangement uses TRBV2 and TRBJ1-2, with 8 bases identical to TRBD1. The CDR3 covers 11 residues. Per the germline V gene, CDR1 is SNHLY and CDR2 is FYNNEI. V was pared by 11 bases and J by 4 bases, with 3 bases of the junction left unmatched. The covered CDR3 bases are TGTGCCGGAGACAGGGGCTATGGC. Protein product: CAGDRGYG. The full CDR3 protein reads CAGDRGYGYTF.

At least ten counts were recorded for this clone. The observed sequence ends 3 residues before the CDR3 terminus, with the missing tail filled in from the germline J gene. V and J are TRBV5-4 and TRBJ2-3; D is possibly TRBD1 (5 bases). The CDR3 is 14 amino acids. The V and J ends lost 4 bases and 6 bases respectively, with 15 bases between them. CDR1 is SGHNT, CDR2 YYREEE, per germline (reference sequence). CDR3 sequence reads: CASSPLSRVDTQYF. The covered CDR3 bases are TGTGCCAGCAGCCCTTTAAGCAGGGTTGATACG.